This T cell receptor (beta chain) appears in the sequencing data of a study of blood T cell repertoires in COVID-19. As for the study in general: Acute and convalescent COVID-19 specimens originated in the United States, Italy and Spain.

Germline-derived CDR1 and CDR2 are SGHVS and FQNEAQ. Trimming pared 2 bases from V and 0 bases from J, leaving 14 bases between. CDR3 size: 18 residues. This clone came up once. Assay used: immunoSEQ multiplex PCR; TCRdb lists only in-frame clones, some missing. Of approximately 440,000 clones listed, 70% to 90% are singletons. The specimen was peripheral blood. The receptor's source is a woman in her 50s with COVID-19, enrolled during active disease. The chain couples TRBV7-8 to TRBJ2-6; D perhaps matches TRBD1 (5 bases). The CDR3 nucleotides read TGTGCCAGCAGCTTATCCCAGGGCCTCTACTCTGGGGCCAACGTCCTGACTTTC. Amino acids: CASSLSQGLYSGANVLTF.